This T cell receptor (beta chain) originates from a study of blood T cell repertoires in COVID-19. Across the whole study: Both acute and convalescent COVID-19 samples were obtained from the United States, Italy and Spain.

The protocol was immunoSEQ multiplex PCR, while the TCRdb copy is restricted to in-frame clones and leaves out a portion. Among roughly 280,000 clones listed, under 95% were seen once. V was trimmed by 1 base and J by 7 bases, leaving 4 bases between them. The CDR3 consists of 11 residues. Germline V gene sequence: CDR1 LGHDT, CDR2 YNNKEL (reference sequence). This clone was detected only once. The sequence was collected from a man aged 40-49 years who had been exposed to COVID-19. What was sequenced was PBMCs or T cells enriched from blood (not recorded which). This chain connects TRBV3-1 (or the pseudogene TRBV3-2) to TRBJ2-5, with D hard to call. In nucleotides, the CDR3 is TGTGCCAGCAGCCAAGTCCGGACCCAGTACTTC. It yields the protein CASSQVRTQYF.